The clone carrying this T cell receptor (beta chain) was seen only a few times. This sample was taken from a study of blood T cell repertoires in COVID-19. Clones were sequenced by immunoSEQ multiplex PCR, and TCRdb holds only the in-frame ones, with some missing. The sample holds about 86,000 clones; 80% to 85% are singletons and the top ten take roughly a third. Germline trimming cut 0 bases from V and 8 bases from J; bases unmatched to any gene: 6. From germline, CDR1 is SGHRS and CDR2 YFSETQ. The CDR3 totals 16 residues. This clonotype was obtained from a woman older than 75 with active or convalescent COVID-19. The sequencing input was peripheral blood. The chain is built from TRBV5-1 and TRBJ2-1; 12 nucleotides agree with TRBD2. CDR3 residues: CASSLAGASGRDEQFF. The CDR3, as DNA: TGCGCCAGCAGCTTGGCGGGGGCTAGCGGGAGGGATGAGCAGTTCTTC.